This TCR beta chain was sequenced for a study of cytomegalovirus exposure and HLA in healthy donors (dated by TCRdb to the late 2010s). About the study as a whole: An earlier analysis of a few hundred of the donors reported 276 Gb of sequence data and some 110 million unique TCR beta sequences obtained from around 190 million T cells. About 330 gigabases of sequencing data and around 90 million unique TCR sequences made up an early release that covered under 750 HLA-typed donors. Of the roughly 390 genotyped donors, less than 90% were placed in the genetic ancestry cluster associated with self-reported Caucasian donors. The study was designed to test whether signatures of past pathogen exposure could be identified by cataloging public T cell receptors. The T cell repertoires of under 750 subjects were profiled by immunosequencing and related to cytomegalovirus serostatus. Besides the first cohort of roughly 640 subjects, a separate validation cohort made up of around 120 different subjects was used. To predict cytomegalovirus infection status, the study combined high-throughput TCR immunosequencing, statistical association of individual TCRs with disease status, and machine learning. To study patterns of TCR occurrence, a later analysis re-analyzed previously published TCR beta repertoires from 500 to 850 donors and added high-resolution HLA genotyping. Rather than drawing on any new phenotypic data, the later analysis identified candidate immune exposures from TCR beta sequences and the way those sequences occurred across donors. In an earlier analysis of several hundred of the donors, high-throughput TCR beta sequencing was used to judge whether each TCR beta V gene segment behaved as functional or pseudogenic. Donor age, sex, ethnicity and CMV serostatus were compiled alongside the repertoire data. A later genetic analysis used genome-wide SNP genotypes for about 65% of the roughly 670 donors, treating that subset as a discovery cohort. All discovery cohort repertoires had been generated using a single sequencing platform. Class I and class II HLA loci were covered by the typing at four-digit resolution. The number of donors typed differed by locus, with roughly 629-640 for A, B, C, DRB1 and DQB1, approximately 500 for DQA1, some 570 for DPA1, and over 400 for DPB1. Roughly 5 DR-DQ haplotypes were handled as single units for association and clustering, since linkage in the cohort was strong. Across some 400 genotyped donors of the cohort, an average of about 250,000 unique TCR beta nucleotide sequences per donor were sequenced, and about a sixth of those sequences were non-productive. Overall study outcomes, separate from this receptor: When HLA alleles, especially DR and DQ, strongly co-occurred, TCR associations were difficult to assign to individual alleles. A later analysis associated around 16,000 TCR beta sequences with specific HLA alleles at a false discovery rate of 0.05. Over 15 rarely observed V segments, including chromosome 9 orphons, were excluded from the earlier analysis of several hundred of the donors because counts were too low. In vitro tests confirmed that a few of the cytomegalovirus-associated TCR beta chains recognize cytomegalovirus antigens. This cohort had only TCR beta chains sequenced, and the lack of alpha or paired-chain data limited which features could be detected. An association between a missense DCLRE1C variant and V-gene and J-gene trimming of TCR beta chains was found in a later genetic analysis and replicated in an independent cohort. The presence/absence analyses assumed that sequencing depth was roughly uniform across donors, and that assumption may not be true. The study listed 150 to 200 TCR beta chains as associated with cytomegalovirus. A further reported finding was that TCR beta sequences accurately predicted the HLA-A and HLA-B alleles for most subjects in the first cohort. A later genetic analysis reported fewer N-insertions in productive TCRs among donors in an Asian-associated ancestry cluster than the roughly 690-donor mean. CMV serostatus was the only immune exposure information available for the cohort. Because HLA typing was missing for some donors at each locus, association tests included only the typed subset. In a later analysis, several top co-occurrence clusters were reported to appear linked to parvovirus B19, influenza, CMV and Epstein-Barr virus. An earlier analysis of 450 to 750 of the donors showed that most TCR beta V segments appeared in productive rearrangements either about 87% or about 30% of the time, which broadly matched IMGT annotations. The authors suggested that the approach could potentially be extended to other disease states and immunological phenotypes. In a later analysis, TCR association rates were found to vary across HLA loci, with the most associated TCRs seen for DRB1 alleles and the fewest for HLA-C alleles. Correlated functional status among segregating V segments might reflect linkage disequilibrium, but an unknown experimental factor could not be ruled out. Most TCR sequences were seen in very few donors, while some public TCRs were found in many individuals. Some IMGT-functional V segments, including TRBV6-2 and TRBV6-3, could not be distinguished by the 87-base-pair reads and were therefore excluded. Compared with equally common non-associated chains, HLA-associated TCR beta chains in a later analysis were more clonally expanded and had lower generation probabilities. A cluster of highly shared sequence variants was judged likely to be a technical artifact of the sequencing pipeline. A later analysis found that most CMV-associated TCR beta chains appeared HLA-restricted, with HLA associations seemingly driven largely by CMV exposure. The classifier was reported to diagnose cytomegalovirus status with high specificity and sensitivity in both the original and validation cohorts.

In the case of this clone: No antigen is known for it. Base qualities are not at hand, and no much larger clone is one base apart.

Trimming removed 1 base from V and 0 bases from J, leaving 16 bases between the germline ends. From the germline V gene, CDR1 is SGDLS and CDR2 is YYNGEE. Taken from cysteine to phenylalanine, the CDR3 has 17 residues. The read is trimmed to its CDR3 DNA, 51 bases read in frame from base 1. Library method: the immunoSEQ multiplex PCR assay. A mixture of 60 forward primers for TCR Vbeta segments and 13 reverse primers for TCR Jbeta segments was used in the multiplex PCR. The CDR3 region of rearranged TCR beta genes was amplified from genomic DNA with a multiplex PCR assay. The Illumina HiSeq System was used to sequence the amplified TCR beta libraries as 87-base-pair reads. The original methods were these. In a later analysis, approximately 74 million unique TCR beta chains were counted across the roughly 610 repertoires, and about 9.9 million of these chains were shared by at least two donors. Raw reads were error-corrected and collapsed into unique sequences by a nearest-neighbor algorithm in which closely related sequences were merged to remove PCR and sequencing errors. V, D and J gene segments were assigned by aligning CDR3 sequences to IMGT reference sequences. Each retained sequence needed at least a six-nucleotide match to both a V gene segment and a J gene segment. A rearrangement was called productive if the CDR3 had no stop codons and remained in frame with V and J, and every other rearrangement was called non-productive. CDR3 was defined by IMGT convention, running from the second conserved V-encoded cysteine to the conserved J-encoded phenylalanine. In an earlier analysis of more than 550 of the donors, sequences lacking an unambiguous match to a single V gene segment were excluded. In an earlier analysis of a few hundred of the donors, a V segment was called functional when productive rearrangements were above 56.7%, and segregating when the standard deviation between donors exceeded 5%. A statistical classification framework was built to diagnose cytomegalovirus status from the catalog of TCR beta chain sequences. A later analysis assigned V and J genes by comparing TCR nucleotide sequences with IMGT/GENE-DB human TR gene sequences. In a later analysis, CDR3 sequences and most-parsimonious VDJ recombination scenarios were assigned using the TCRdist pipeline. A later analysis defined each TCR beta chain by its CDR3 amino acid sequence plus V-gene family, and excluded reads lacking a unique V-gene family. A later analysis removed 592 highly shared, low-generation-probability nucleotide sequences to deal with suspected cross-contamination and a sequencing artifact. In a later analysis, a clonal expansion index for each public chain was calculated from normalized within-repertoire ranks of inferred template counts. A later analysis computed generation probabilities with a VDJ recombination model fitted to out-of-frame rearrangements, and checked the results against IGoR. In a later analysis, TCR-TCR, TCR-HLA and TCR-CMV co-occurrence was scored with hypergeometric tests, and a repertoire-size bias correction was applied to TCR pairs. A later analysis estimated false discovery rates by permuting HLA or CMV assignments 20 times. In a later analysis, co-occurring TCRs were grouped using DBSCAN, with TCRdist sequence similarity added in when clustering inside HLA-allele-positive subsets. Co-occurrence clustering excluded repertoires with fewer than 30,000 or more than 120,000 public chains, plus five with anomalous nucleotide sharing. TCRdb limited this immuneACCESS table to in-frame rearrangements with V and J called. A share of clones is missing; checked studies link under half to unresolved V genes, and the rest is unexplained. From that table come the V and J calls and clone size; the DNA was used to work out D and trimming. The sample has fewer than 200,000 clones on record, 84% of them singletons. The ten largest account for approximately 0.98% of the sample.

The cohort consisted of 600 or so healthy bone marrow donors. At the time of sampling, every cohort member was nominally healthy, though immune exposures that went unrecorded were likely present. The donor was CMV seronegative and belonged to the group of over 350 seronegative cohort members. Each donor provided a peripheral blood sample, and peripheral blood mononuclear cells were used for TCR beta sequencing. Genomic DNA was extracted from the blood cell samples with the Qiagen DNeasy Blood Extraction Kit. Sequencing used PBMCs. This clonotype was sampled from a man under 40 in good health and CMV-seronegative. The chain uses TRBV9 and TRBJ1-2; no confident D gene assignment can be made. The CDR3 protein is CASSVSSRGNPNYGYTF. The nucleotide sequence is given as TGTGCCAGCAGCGTAAGTTCGCGGGGAAACCCTAACTATGGCTACACCTTC. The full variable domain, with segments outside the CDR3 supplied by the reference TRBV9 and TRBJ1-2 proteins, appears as DSGVTQTPKHLITATGQRVTLRCSPRSGDLSVYWYQQSLDQGLQFLIQYYNGEERAKGNILERFSAQQFPDLHSELNLSSLELGDSALYFCASSVSSRGNPNYGYTFGSGTRLTVV.